This passage covers 30 T cell receptor beta chains from one sample sequenced in a study of T-cell reconstitution after alpha-beta-depleted transplantation in children. Using unique molecular identifiers, the investigators prepared the TCRbeta library. TCRdb recomputed calls from the PCR reads with MiXCR, one row per CDR3 protein. The sample lists about a million distinct CDR3 sequences, about 30% occurring once. Material: PBMCs, mostly from graft donor cells, obtained 360 days after TCRalphabeta/CD19-depleted stem cell transplant. The receptors here all came from a boy under three years old who had a stem cell transplant for SCID, so the T cells may come from the graft donor.

This clonotype was observed a few times. The genes are TRBV7-6 and TRBJ2-1; D might be TRBD2 (5 bases). Trimming shortened V by 2 bases and J by 2 bases, and 25 bases separated the two germline ends. The CDR3 sequence is 20 residues long. CDR1 is SGHVS, CDR2 FNYEAQ, per germline. CDR3 region: CASSLMGYEAPPRAYNEQFF. The DNA of the CDR3 is TGTGCCAGCAGCTTAATGGGCTATGAGGCCCCACCGCGGGCCTACAATGAGCAGTTCTTC.

This CDR3 reads CASSWTGTESYEQYF. CDR3 bases: TGTGCCAGCAGCTGGACCGGGACAGAGAGTTACGAGCAGTACTTC. This sequence joins TRBV7-2 and TRBJ2-7, with 7 bases aligning to TRBD1. Germline V gene lookup returns CDR1 SGHTA and CDR2 FQGNSA. The trim removed 4 bases at V and 4 bases at J, leaving 10 bases unmatched. This CDR3 has 15 amino acids.

The chain has TRBV7-8 and TRBJ1-6; D uncertain. The V gene lost 2 bases and the J gene lost 5 bases, with 10 bases spanning the gap. Germline V gives CDR1 SGHVS, CDR2 FQNEAQ. The CDR3 spans 15 residues. The CDR3, as DNA: TGTGCCAGCAGCTTAAAGGCCCGGGATAATTCACCCCTCCACTTT. Translated: CASSLKARDNSPLHF.

This chain joins TRBV29-1 and TRBJ2-7; the match to TRBD2 covers 7 bases. Per germline, CDR1 SQVTM and CDR2 ANQGSEA. The CDR3 is 13 amino acids. J gave up 5 bases and V 4 bases, and 8 bases lay outside the gene matches. As DNA, the CDR3 is TGCAGCGTTGGTCCCGGGGGGAACGACGAGCAGTACTTC. Its protein product is CSVGPGGNDEQYF.

Written as DNA, the CDR3 is TGTGCCAGCAGTTACGTGAGAGGGGTGGCGACCGGGGAGCTGTTTTTT. Amino acid sequence: CASSYVRGVATGELFF. The chain uses TRBV6-2 or TRBV6-3 and TRBJ2-2, with D possibly called TRBD1 or TRBD2 (5 bases each). Trimming pared 2 bases from V and 5 bases from J, leaving 15 bases between. This CDR3 is built from 16 residues. Germline CDR1 and CDR2: MNHEY and SVGEGT.

This clonotype was detected a few times. The J gene is TRBJ2-5, the V gene TRBV28; tentatively, D is TRBD2 (7 bases). The CDR3 consists of 16 residues. The V and J ends lost 4 bases and 0 bases respectively, with 15 bases between them. The germline V gene has CDR1 MDHEN and CDR2 SYDVKM. CDR3 loop: CASSSGGAGYQETQYF. As DNA, the CDR3 is TGTGCCAGCAGTTCTGGGGGGGCGGGGTACCAAGAGACCCAGTACTTC. Looking up the rest from reference TRBV28 and TRBJ2-5 gives the full variable domain: DVKVTQSSRYLVKRTGEKVFLECVQDMDHENMFWYRQDPGLGLRLIYFSYDVKMKEKGDIPEGYSVSREKKERFSLILESASTNQTSMYLCASSSGGAGYQETQYFGPGTRLLVL.

Only a few counts were recorded for this clonotype. The V and J genes are TRBV12-3 or TRBV12-4 and TRBJ2-7, with 13 bases matching TRBD2. V trimming: 6 bases; J trimming: 2 bases; junction bases outside the gene matches: 13. CDR3 length: 18 residues. The CDR3: CASSNSRRLAGGPYEQYF. The DNA for the CDR3 is TGTGCCAGCAGCAATTCCCGCCGACTAGCGGGGGGCCCCTACGAGCAGTACTTC.

This clonotype was observed a few times. The chain uses TRBV20-1 and TRBJ2-1; 10 bases align to TRBD1. The CDR3 consists of 15 residues. The V segment lost 4 bases and the J segment 4 bases; nucleotides outside the gene matches: 7. Germline CDR1 reads DFQATT; CDR2 reads SNEGSKA (reference sequence). The CDR3 DNA reads as TGCAGTGCTACGGCGCCGGGACAGGGGTACAATGAGCAGTTCTTC. Translated: CSATAPGQGYNEQFF.

This clonotype was counted a few times. The rearrangement links TRBV12-3 or TRBV12-4 to TRBJ2-1; no clear D. V was clipped by 3 bases and J by 7 bases, with 16 bases between them. This CDR3 spans 15 amino acids. For the CDR3, the DNA is TGTGCCAGCAGTTTGATTAGGCCCTCTGAGAATGAGCAGTTCTTC. Translating gives CASSLIRPSENEQFF.

V and J are TRBV12-3 or TRBV12-4 and TRBJ1-5; no reliable D call. Deletions cut 5 bases from V and 2 bases from J, with 10 bases between. CDR3 length: 14 amino acids. DNA of the CDR3: TGTGCCAGCAGTCTCCAGGTAGGCAATCAGCCCCAGCATTTT. Translated, it gives CASSLQVGNQPQHF.

The V call is TRBV29-1, the J call TRBJ1-2, with D perhaps TRBD1 (5 bases). V was cut by 8 bases and J by 7 bases, with 11 bases left in between. This CDR3 has 10 amino acids. Germline-derived CDR1 and CDR2 are SQVTM and ANQGSEA. In DNA form, the CDR3 reads TGCAGCACTGGGACGTCTGGCTACACCTTC. Protein: CSTGTSGYTF.

The DNA of the CDR3 is TGTGCCAGCAGCTTAGCGGGGACAGGGCTTTTTTACGAGCAGTACTTC. Protein: CASSLAGTGLFYEQYF. The chain recombines TRBV7-2 with TRBJ2-7; 9 bases line up with TRBD1. Germline CDR1 and CDR2: SGHTA and FQGNSA. With 0 bases clipped from V and 4 bases from J, the junction kept 7 bases outside the gene matches. The CDR3 is 16 residues long. The variable domain in full, with the rest retrieved from reference TRBV7-2 and TRBJ2-7, is GAGVSQSPSNKVTEKGKDVELRCDPISGHTALYWYRQSLGQGLEFLIYFQGNSAPDKSGLPSDRFSAERTGGSVSTLTIQRTQQEDSAVYLCASSLAGTGLFYEQYFGPGTRLTVT.

This chain uses TRBV11-2 with TRBJ1-1, with 7 bases that match TRBD1. This CDR3 spans 16 amino acids. V shed 5 bases, J shed 0 bases, and the junction held 9 bases outside the gene matches. Germline V gene data show CDR1 as SGHAT and CDR2 as FQNNGV. Here the CDR3 reads CASSVRTGSMNTEAFF. Here the CDR3 DNA reads TGTGCCAGCAGCGTAAGGACAGGAAGCATGAACACTGAAGCTTTCTTT.

The chain links TRBV10-3 to TRBJ2-7, with D possibly being TRBD2 (5 bases). CDR3 length equals 14 residues. Trimming left V 4 bases short and J 6 bases short, with 16 bases between. From germline, CDR1 is ENHRY and CDR2 SYGVKD. CDR3: CAISGILGRGEQYF. The CDR3 nucleotides are TGTGCCATCAGTGGGATACTAGGTCGCGGCGAGCAGTACTTC.

This clonotype was seen only once. The chain couples TRBV12-3 or TRBV12-4 to TRBJ1-1; D perhaps matches TRBD1 (6 bases). Trimming removed 5 bases from V and 11 bases from J, with 21 bases in between. This CDR3 has 14 amino acids. CDR3: CASSPLGPGAGAFF. In DNA form, the CDR3 reads TGTGCCAGCAGTCCCTTAGGTCCGGGGGCGGGGGCTTTCTTT.

The chain recombines TRBV10-3 with TRBJ2-1; TRBD2 agrees at 11 bases. Germline V gene lookup returns CDR1 ENHRY and CDR2 SYGVKD. The ends lost 11 bases at V and 0 bases at J; junction bases unmatched: 15. The CDR3 contains 18 residues. CDR3 coding DNA: TGTGCCGCGAGGGGGCTAGCGGGGGGTCGAAGCTCCTACAATGAGCAGTTCTTC. This gives the protein CAARGLAGGRSSYNEQFF.

This clonotype has just a few counts. The rearrangement links TRBV5-1 to TRBJ2-1; a possible D gene is TRBD1 (6 bases). V lost 1 base to trimming and J lost 6 bases, with 20 bases between them. The CDR3 runs to 17 residues. CDR1 and CDR2 (germline): SGHRS, YFSETQ. Written as DNA, the CDR3 is TGCGCCAGCAGCTTGAGGTCCCGACAGGAGGTAGGCAATGAGCAGTTCTTC. Translated, it gives CASSLRSRQEVGNEQFF. Full variable domain (outside the CDR3, taken from reference TRBV5-1 and TRBJ2-1): KAGVTQTPRYLIKTRGQQVTLSCSPISGHRSVSWYQQTPGQGLQFLFEYFSETQRNKGNFPGRFSGRQFSNSRSEMNVSTLELGDSALYLCASSLRSRQEVGNEQFFGPGTRLTVL.

This CDR3 is CASSQDLLAGGLGEQFF. CDR3 coding DNA: TGCGCCAGCAGCCAAGATCTTTTAGCGGGGGGGCTGGGTGAGCAGTTCTTC. The chain combines TRBV4-1 with TRBJ2-1, with 11 bases lining up with TRBD2. J was trimmed by 9 bases and V by 0 bases; bases with no gene match: 10. The CDR3 loop spans 17 amino acids. From germline, CDR1 is MGHRA and CDR2 YSYEKL.

The chain couples TRBV10-2 to TRBJ2-1; D may be TRBD2 (5 bases). Per the germline V gene, CDR1 is WSHSY and CDR2 is SAAADI. The CDR3 runs to 14 residues. Trimming pared 6 bases from V and 7 bases from J, leaving 16 bases between. CDR3 in amino acids: CASRDPIARNEQFF. The DNA of the CDR3 is TGCGCCAGCAGGGACCCTATAGCGCGTAATGAGCAGTTCTTC.

Ten or more counts support this clonotype. The chain employs TRBV2 and TRBJ2-1, with D possibly being TRBD1 or TRBD2 (6 bases each). The CDR3 spans 11 residues. CDR1 is SNHLY, CDR2 FYNNEI, per germline. Trimming cost V 1 base and J 12 bases, with 7 bases left between them. The CDR3 DNA is TGTGCCAGCAGTGAAGAGGGGGGGCAGTTCTTC. This gives the protein CASSEEGGQFF.

J is TRBJ2-2 and V is TRBV6-5, with 8 bases identical to TRBD1. Germline loops: CDR1 MNHEY, CDR2 SVGAGI. The CDR3 runs to 18 residues. The J segment lost 1 base and the V segment lost 0 bases, leaving 7 bases of the junction unmatched. CDR3 region: CASSYSQLGTGNTGELFF. CDR3 bases: TGTGCCAGCAGTTACTCGCAGTTGGGGACAGGGAACACCGGGGAGCTGTTTTTT.

This chain uses TRBV5-1 with TRBJ1-4; TRBD1 matches at 11 bases. V lost 4 bases to trimming and J lost 5 bases; unmatched junction nucleotides: 4. CDR3 length equals 15 residues. Germline V gives CDR1 SGHRS, CDR2 YFSETQ. CDR3 sequence reads: CASSPWTGGNEKLFF. The CDR3 bases are TGCGCCAGCAGCCCCTGGACAGGGGGCAATGAAAAACTGTTTTTT.

The chain employs TRBV7-9 and TRBJ1-6; tentative D call: TRBD1 (6 bases). V lost 0 bases, J lost 7 bases, and 13 bases lay in between. The CDR3 extends over 16 amino acids. Germline lookup yields CDR1 SEHNR and CDR2 FQNEAQ (reference sequence). The CDR3 sequence is CASSLANRVRNSPLHF. The DNA of the CDR3 is TGTGCCAGCAGCTTAGCGAACAGGGTGAGGAATTCACCCCTCCACTTT.

The chain couples TRBV12-3 or TRBV12-4 to TRBJ2-1; D not certain. The length of the CDR3 is 11 residues. The ends were cut back, 5 bases at V and 10 bases at J, with 9 bases in the middle. The CDR3 here is CASSPFSEQFF. DNA of the CDR3: TGTGCCAGCAGTCCCTTTTCCGAGCAGTTCTTC.

V and J are TRBV4-3 and TRBJ2-3, with TRBD1 matching 7 bases. The germline V gene encodes CDR1 LGHNA and CDR2 YSLEER. CDR3 length equals 15 residues. Germline trimming cut 1 base from V and 3 bases from J; bases unmatched to any gene: 4. CDR3 sequence (DNA): TGCGCCAGCAGCCAAGGGACAGGAATTACAGATACGCAGTATTTT. This codes for CASSQGTGITDTQYF.

The V call is TRBV10-3, the J call TRBJ2-1; the D gene could be TRBD1 or TRBD2 (5 bases each). Per germline, CDR1 ENHRY and CDR2 SYGVKD. V shed 8 bases and J shed 3 bases, with 20 bases lying between them. CDR3 length: 16 amino acids. The CDR3 region is CAIGQGTLRVYNEQFF. DNA of the CDR3: TGTGCCATCGGGCAAGGGACCCTGAGGGTCTACAATGAGCAGTTCTTC.

At least ten counts were recorded for this clonotype. The rearrangement uses TRBV12-3 or TRBV12-4 and TRBJ1-4, with D perhaps matching TRBD1 (6 bases). This CDR3 is built from 15 residues. V lost 4 bases and J 9 bases, leaving 18 bases between the germline ends. Here the CDR3 DNA reads TGTGCCAGCAGTTCAACCGGGACAAAAGTTCAAAAACTGTTTTTT. It encodes CASSSTGTKVQKLFF.

In its sample, this clonotype was seen once. The CDR3 reads CASSANQAGELFF. The CDR3, as DNA: TGCGCCAGCAGTGCTAATCAAGCCGGGGAGCTGTTTTTT. The J gene is TRBJ2-2, the V gene TRBV10-1; D is unresolved. The CDR3 loop spans 13 amino acids. Germline V gene data show CDR1 as WNHNN and CDR2 as SYGVQD (reference sequence). Trimming took 4 bases from V and 6 from J, leaving 9 bases between them.

This chain links TRBV5-1 with TRBJ2-5; D is unclear. The CDR3 sequence is 16 residues long. V was trimmed by 5 bases and J by 1 base, leaving 18 bases between them. Germline V gene sequence: CDR1 SGHRS, CDR2 YFSETQ. The CDR3 nucleotides read TGCGCCAGCAGGCCGGGTCGGCAGATGACCCAAGAGACCCAGTACTTC. This sequence encodes CASRPGRQMTQETQYF. The full variable domain, rest sourced from reference TRBV5-1 and TRBJ2-5, is KAGVTQTPRYLIKTRGQQVTLSCSPISGHRSVSWYQQTPGQGLQFLFEYFSETQRNKGNFPGRFSGRQFSNSRSEMNVSTLELGDSALYLCASRPGRQMTQETQYFGPGTRLLVL.

There are a few counts of this clonotype. V usage is TRBV4-1 and J usage is TRBJ2-5, with 9 bases that match TRBD1. Trimming removed 0 bases from V and 4 bases from J; junction bases left unmatched: 6. This CDR3 comprises 16 residues. Looked up from germline, CDR1 is MGHRA and CDR2 is YSYEKL. The CDR3 region is CASSQDRATGGETQYF. The CDR3 DNA sequence: TGCGCCAGCAGCCAAGACCGGGCGACAGGGGGAGAGACCCAGTACTTC.